This TCR beta chain derives from a study of blood T cell repertoires in COVID-19. Study as a whole: Some COVID-19 samples were acute and others convalescent; all came from the United States, Italy and Spain.

Per the study methods: It was from reference gene primer amplification that nucleated cell counts were estimated. This table comes from immunoSEQ multiplex PCR, and its TCRdb copy is limited to in-frame clones, with some not included. That table supplies the V and J calls and clone size; D and trimming were determined from the DNA. The sample carries 200,000 to 250,000 clones, more than 85% recorded once. The germline V and J ends were trimmed by 5 bases and 6 bases, with 17 bases remaining between them. The CDR3 consists of 15 residues. In germline, CDR1 is MDHEN, CDR2 SYDVKM. The sequenced sample consisted of peripheral blood. This rearrangement joins TRBV28 to TRBJ2-1; TRBD2 might be the D (7 bases). This TCR was sampled from a woman between 65 and 79 years old with active or convalescent COVID-19. The CDR3 reads CASSTFYGGLNEQFF. The CDR3, as DNA: TGTGCCAGCAGTACCTTTTACGGGGGGCTCAATGAGCAGTTCTTC. The full variable domain, completed using reference TRBV28 and TRBJ2-1, is DVKVTQSSRYLVKRTGEKVFLECVQDMDHENMFWYRQDPGLGLRLIYFSYDVKMKEKGDIPEGYSVSREKKERFSLILESASTNQTSMYLCASSTFYGGLNEQFFGPGTRLTVL.